Each of the 15 T cell receptor beta chains below was sequenced from the same sample in a study of CD8 T cells in ankylosing spondylitis. TCRdb passed the 5' RACE reads through MiXCR, listing each CDR3 protein once. The profile covers about 360,000 distinct CDR3 sequences, with roughly 14% appearing a single time and about 1% taken by the ten largest. Sequences were obtained from blood, either unsorted or a sorted T cell fraction (not recorded which). The origin of the receptors is a male donor with ankylosing spondylitis or in good health (not recorded which).

The table lists this clonotype with a few counts. The V call is TRBV6-1, the J call TRBJ1-1, with D uncertain. Germline V gene data show CDR1 as MNHNS and CDR2 as SASEGT. The CDR3 covers 12 residues. Trimming stripped 2 bases from V and 5 bases from J, with 6 bases between. The CDR3 spells CASSEHQTEAFF. The CDR3 coding sequence is TGTGCCAGCAGTGAACATCAGACTGAAGCTTTCTTT.

V gene TRBV20-1 combines with J gene TRBJ1-4; D is possibly TRBD1 (5 bases). The V end was cut by 1 base, the J end by 6 bases, with 12 bases between. Germline V gene lookup returns CDR1 DFQATT and CDR2 SNEGSKA (reference sequence). The CDR3 runs to 14 residues. CDR3 sequence: CSARVYGADEKLFF. The CDR3, as DNA: TGCAGTGCTAGAGTGTATGGGGCGGATGAAAAACTGTTTTTT.

This clonotype has just a few counts. The chain has TRBV6-6 and TRBJ1-3; D not certain. The V end was cut by 5 bases, the J end by 5 bases, with 7 bases between. CDR1 is MNHNY and CDR2 is SVGAGI in the germline V gene (reference sequence). CDR3 size: 12 residues. The chain's CDR3 is CASSRERNTIYF. In DNA, the CDR3 is TGTGCCAGCAGTAGAGAAAGAAACACCATATATTTT.

This clonotype turned up a few times. The genes are TRBV6-1 and TRBJ2-5, with TRBD1 as a possible D gene (6 bases). Trimming took off 4 bases at V and 5 bases at J, with 14 bases between the two ends. Germline lookup yields CDR1 MNHNS and CDR2 SASEGT. The CDR3 loop spans 14 amino acids. CDR3 amino acids: CASSGGPGRETQYF. The CDR3 nucleotides read TGTGCCAGCAGTGGGGGGCCGGGTCGGGAGACCCAGTACTTC.

J is TRBJ2-7 and V is TRBV5-1, with TRBD2 matching 7 bases. The CDR3 is 14 residues long. The V gene end was trimmed by 4 bases and the J gene end by 6 bases; junction bases not matched to a gene: 10. CDR1 and CDR2 (germline): SGHRS, YFSETQ. The CDR3 nucleotides are TGCGCCAGCAGCCGGGGGGACGGCCCCGGCGAGCAGTACTTC. This codes for CASSRGDGPGEQYF.

In its sample, this clonotype was seen a few times. V and J are TRBV10-3 and TRBJ1-1; D gene unclear. V shed 10 bases and J shed 0 bases, with 15 bases lying between them. This CDR3 has 14 amino acids. CDR1 ENHRY and CDR2 SYGVKD come from the germline V gene. The CDR3, as DNA: TGTGCCAGTACGGACTCTAATATGAACACTGAAGCTTTCTTT. It translates to CASTDSNMNTEAFF.

This chain connects TRBV7-9 to TRBJ2-2, with 8 bases lining up with TRBD1. V dropped 5 bases and J dropped 4; count of bases not matched to a gene: 9. The CDR3 is made up of 16 amino acids. CDR1 and CDR2 from the germline V gene are SEHNR and FQNEAQ (reference sequence). CDR3 amino acids: CASSTGQALSTGELFF. The CDR3 bases are TGTGCCAGCAGCACGGGACAGGCTCTCAGCACCGGGGAGCTGTTTTTT.

This clonotype was counted at least ten times. The gene calls are TRBV29-1 and TRBJ1-1; D is perhaps TRBD1 (6 bases). This CDR3 contains 13 residues. Germline V gene data show CDR1 as SQVTM and CDR2 as ANQGSEA. V was pared by 3 bases and J by 1 base, with 9 bases between. This CDR3 reads CSVEIGGNTEAFF. The CDR3 DNA follows: TGCAGCGTTGAGATAGGGGGGAACACTGAAGCTTTCTTT.

This clonotype was recorded many times. The chain uses TRBV20-1 and TRBJ2-3, with 13 positions matching TRBD2. V was clipped by 1 base and J by 4 bases; unmatched bases: 8. There are 17 residues in the CDR3. Germline CDR1 and CDR2: DFQATT and SNEGSKA (reference sequence). CDR3 region: CSARGRLAGGRADTQYF. The CDR3 DNA sequence: TGCAGTGCTAGAGGACGACTAGCGGGGGGCCGCGCAGATACGCAGTATTTT.

The gene calls are TRBV28 and TRBJ2-2; D may be TRBD1 (6 bases). V lost 3 bases and J 1 base, leaving 15 bases between the germline ends. Germline CDR1 is MDHEN and CDR2 is SYDVKM. CDR3 length: 17 residues. Here the CDR3 DNA reads TGTGCCAGCAGTTTGCCTTGGGGGCGACAGAACACCGGGGAGCTGTTTTTT. Translation: CASSLPWGRQNTGELFF.

The gene calls are TRBV2 and TRBJ1-1; 10 nucleotides match TRBD1. Germline CDR1 is SNHLY and CDR2 is FYNNEI. V was clipped by 8 bases and J by 5 bases; unmatched bases: 8. The CDR3 length is 14 residues. Here the CDR3 DNA reads TGTGCCAGCGGCTGGGACAGGGGTGGGACTGAAGCTTTCTTT. Protein product: CASGWDRGGTEAFF.

Ten or more counts support this clonotype. V gene TRBV20-1 combines with J gene TRBJ2-5; perhaps TRBD2 as D (6 bases). The germline CDR1 and CDR2 sequences are DFQATT and SNEGSKA (reference sequence). V was trimmed by 6 bases and J by 4 bases, leaving 15 bases between them. This CDR3 is built from 13 residues. The CDR3 region is CSATRGAGETQYF. In DNA form, the CDR3 reads TGCAGTGCCACCCGCGGGGCGGGAGAGACCCAGTACTTC.

This clonotype was picked up a small number of times. The J gene is TRBJ2-7, the V gene TRBV7-9; 10 bases are a match to TRBD1. The germline CDR1 and CDR2 sequences are SEHNR and FQNEAQ (reference sequence). Trimming took 0 bases from V and 7 from J; bases not matched to a gene: 3. This CDR3 has 14 residues. DNA for the CDR3: TGTGCCAGCAGCTTAGCGGGACAGGGGTGGGAGCAGTACTTC. The encoded protein is CASSLAGQGWEQYF.

The chain has TRBV12-3 or TRBV12-4 and TRBJ1-1, with unresolved D. V lost 5 bases, J lost 1 base, and 11 bases lay in between. The CDR3 loop spans 14 amino acids. CDR3: CASSPHSGNTEAFF. Here the CDR3 DNA reads TGTGCCAGCAGTCCCCACTCGGGGAACACTGAAGCTTTCTTT.

V usage is TRBV5-1 and J usage is TRBJ2-7, with 11 bases lining up with TRBD2. The CDR3 is 14 amino acids. The ends lost 2 bases at V and 5 bases at J; junction bases unmatched: 3. Germline V lookup: CDR1 SGHRS, CDR2 YFSETQ. This chain's CDR3 is CASSLLAGDNEQYF. As DNA, the CDR3 is TGCGCCAGCAGCTTACTAGCGGGGGACAACGAGCAGTACTTC.